Given below is one T cell receptor (beta chain) in context. Antigen unknown. The data are from a study of cytomegalovirus exposure and HLA in healthy donors. The wider study: According to later analysis, the same platform produced the approximately 120 validation and approximately 700 first-cohort repertoires. Study observations and caveats: Subsequent analysis showed first-cohort TCR clusters tending to co-occur in 120 validation repertoires.

Only in-frame clones appear in the TCRdb table, and some are missing; sequencing was by immunoSEQ multiplex PCR. Altogether about 75,000 clones are present, roughly 80% being singletons, with the ten largest covering about 3%. From germline, CDR1 is KGHSH and CDR2 LQKENI. V was cut by 11 bases and J by 3 bases, with 17 bases left in between. This CDR3 comprises 14 residues. The sequence came from a man aged 25-45 years in good health and CMV-seronegative. Specimen: PBMCs. The V call is TRBV18, the J call TRBJ2-1; D call uncertain. CDR3 DNA: TGTGCCTCAAGAACCAATGCAGACTACAATGAGCAGTTCTTC. Its protein product is CASRTNADYNEQFF.